This T cell receptor beta chain was identified during a study of blood T cells in healthy people across ages. Findings and limits, study-wide: Estimates drawn from one million T cells were deemed to understate diversity. A roughly linear age-dependent decrease characterized TCR beta diversity per million T cells.

A remark on this clonotype: The target antigen is unknown.

Combining a sample-barcoded 5' primer with a J-beta primer mix, a second PCR ran for about 6 to 11 cycles. Every cDNA molecule bore a tag from a template-switch adaptor containing 12 random nucleotides. A minimum of 2.5 million CDR3-containing paired-end reads was obtained for each sample. TCRdb called the 5' RACE reads again in MiXCR, with one record for every CDR3 protein. The data show about 800,000 distinct CDR3 sequences, 58% seen once. V dropped 4 bases and J dropped 1 base, with 11 bases sitting between them. The CDR3 length is 14 residues. Germline V gene lookup returns CDR1 SGHRS and CDR2 YFSETQ.

V and J are TRBV5-1 and TRBJ1-2; a possible D gene is TRBD1 (6 bases). The sequenced sample consisted of blood. The sequence derives from a man aged 30 to 39 in good health. CDR3 region: CASSRGGHNYGYTF. CDR3 DNA sequence: TGCGCCAGCAGCCGAGGGGGGCATAACTATGGCTACACCTTC.